A selection of T cell receptor beta chains follows, all from one sample in a study of T-cell reconstitution after alpha-beta-depleted transplantation in children. TCRdb reprocessed the PCR reads via MiXCR and lists one record per CDR3 protein. The sample has 250,000 to 400,000 distinct CDR3 sequences, roughly 25% seen once. Sequenced material: PBMCs, mostly from graft donor cells, taken 180 days after TCRalphabeta/CD19-depleted stem cell transplant. These receptors all stem from a male patient aged 5 to 17 who had a stem cell transplant for acute lymphoblastic leukemia, so the T cells may come from the graft donor. Both conserved end residues are part of each CDR3. The order of the fields is clone size, V gene, D gene, J gene, CDR3 DNA, CDR3 protein. D genes are given only for firm matches. Clone size, where shown, is once, few, many, or a class for clones that have expanded.

NA	TRBV15	TRBD2	TRBJ2-7	TGTGCCACCAGCAGAGCGGGAGGGCCTTACGAGCAGTACTTC	CATSRAGGPYEQYF
NA	TRBV19	NA	TRBJ2-7	TGTGCCAGTAGTATAGGAGGAAGCGAGCAGTACTTC	CASSIGGSEQYF
few	TRBV20-1	NA	TRBJ2-7	TGCAGTGCTAGGCCATCCCCTAAGCAGTACTTC	CSARPSPKQYF
NA	TRBV12-3/TRBV12-4	NA	TRBJ1-1	TGTGCCAGCAGAATTGGGACAGAAGCTTTCTTT	CASRIGTEAFF
NA	TRBV20-1	NA	TRBJ2-5	TGCAGTGCTAGAGAGCTAGGGGGAGTTGAGACCCAGTACTTC	CSARELGGVETQYF
NA	TRBV29-1	NA	TRBJ2-5	TGCAGCGTTGGAGGGTACATAAAAGAGACCCAGTACTTC	CSVGGYIKETQYF
once	TRBV12-3/TRBV12-4	NA	TRBJ1-2	TGTGCCAGCAGGACCTCCAGGGTAGCCTATGGCTACACCTTC	CASRTSRVAYGYTF
few	TRBV11-1	TRBD2	TRBJ2-3	TGTGCCAGCAGCTCGACGGCGGGACTAGCGGGAGGAACAGATACGCAGTATTTT	CASSSTAGLAGGTDTQYF
NA	TRBV7-8	TRBD2	TRBJ2-1	TGTGCCAGCAGCTTAGGCCTAGCGGGAAACAATGAGCAGTTCTTC	CASSLGLAGNNEQFF
NA	TRBV12-3/TRBV12-4	TRBD1	TRBJ2-3	TGTGCCAGCAGTTTAGCGGGACAGGGGGTGAGACGGAGCACAGATACGCAGTATTTT	CASSLAGQGVRRSTDTQYF
few	TRBV6-4	TRBD2	TRBJ2-1	TGTGCCAGCAGAGCGGGAGCAGGCAATGAGCAGTTCTTC	CASRAGAGNEQFF
NA	TRBV27	TRBD2	TRBJ2-7	TGTGCCAGCAGTATCCGAGGCCTAGCGGGAGTTAGGGAGCAGTACTTC	CASSIRGLAGVREQYF
NA	TRBV10-3	NA	TRBJ2-5	TGTGCCATCAGTGAGACGAGCGGGTTGTACCAAGAGACCCAGTACTTC	CAISETSGLYQETQYF
NA	TRBV4-1	NA	TRBJ2-7	TGCGCCAGCAGCCAACTCGGAGCCGAGCAGTACTTC	CASSQLGAEQYF
many	TRBV5-4	NA	TRBJ2-3	TGTGCCAGCAGCTTGGAAGGCGCGGCGGCTAGCACAGATACGCAGTATTTT	CASSLEGAAASTDTQYF
many	TRBV7-9	TRBD2	TRBJ2-1	TGTGCCAGCAGCTTCAGCGGGACCCGCTACAATGAGCAGTTCTTC	CASSFSGTRYNEQFF
few	TRBV12-3/TRBV12-4	TRBD1	TRBJ2-5	TGTGCCAGCAGTTTAGGGCAGGGGGTTGAGGCCCAGTACTTC	CASSLGQGVEAQYF
few	TRBV6-1	NA	TRBJ2-7	TGTGCCAGCAGGGACATGCAGGCCTCGCGGGAGCAGTACTTC	CASRDMQASREQYF
NA	TRBV7-3	TRBD2	TRBJ2-1	TGTGCCAGCAGCTCAAACATCCTCACTAGCGAGTACAATGAGCAGTTCTTC	CASSSNILTSEYNEQFF
few	TRBV12-3/TRBV12-4	NA	TRBJ2-1	TGTGCCAGCAGTTTAGCCCCTTACAATGAGCAGTTCTTC	CASSLAPYNEQFF
NA	TRBV15	NA	TRBJ1-5	TGTGCCACCAGCAGAGGGCTTACGGACAGCCTTAATCAGCCCCAGCATTTT	CATSRGLTDSLNQPQHF
few	TRBV4-1	TRBD2	TRBJ2-5	TGCGCCAGCAGCCAACCTGGGGCCAGGGAGGGAAAGACCCAGTACTTC	CASSQPGAREGKTQYF
NA	TRBV5-1	NA	TRBJ1-2	TGCGCCAGCAGCTTGTGGGAGACAGTGAATGGCTACACCTTC	CASSLWETVNGYTF
few	TRBV27	TRBD1	TRBJ2-1	TGTGCCAGCACCCAGGGGACAGGGACAAACAATGAGCAGTTCTTC	CASTQGTGTNNEQFF
once	TRBV6-5	NA	TRBJ2-5	TGTGCCAGCAGTTACCGCCGAGCCCTGATGGGTGGAAAAGAGACCCAGTACTTC	CASSYRRALMGGKETQYF
few	TRBV3-1	TRBD2	TRBJ2-3	TGTGCCAGCAGCCAATATTCCGGGACTAGCGAGGATACGCAGTATTTT	CASSQYSGTSEDTQYF
few	TRBV20-1	TRBD2	TRBJ2-1	TGCAGTGCTAGGCGGGGGGCAGTAGATGAGCAGTTCTTC	CSARRGAVDEQFF
few	TRBV10-3	NA	TRBJ2-1	TGTGCCATCAGTCCTCGACTAGTAGAGGGCAATGAGCAGTTCTTC	CAISPRLVEGNEQFF
NA	TRBV3-1	NA	TRBJ2-5	TGTGCCAGCAGCCCCGACGGGGGCGTGGAGACCCAGTACTTC	CASSPDGGVETQYF
few	TRBV7-2	NA	TRBJ2-2	TGTGCCAGCAGCTTAGGCAACGGACTACTTACCGGGGAGCTGTTTTTT	CASSLGNGLLTGELFF
few	TRBV20-1	TRBD2	TRBJ2-3	TGCAGTGCTAGAGGACTAGCGGGAGGCCCCCTCGCAGATACGCAGTATTTT	CSARGLAGGPLADTQYF
few	TRBV20-1	TRBD2	TRBJ2-7	TGCAGTGCTAGTGGAGCGGGAGCGTACGAGCAGTACTTC	CSASGAGAYEQYF
NA	TRBV2	NA	TRBJ2-5	TGTGCCAGCAGTCGGGACTTTGGCAAGTACTTC	CASSRDFGKYF
few	TRBV10-2	TRBD2	TRBJ2-3	TGCGCCAGCAGTGTCGCTAGCGGGAGGGCTTACACAGATACGCAGTATTTT	CASSVASGRAYTDTQYF
few	TRBV7-9	NA	TRBJ2-3	TGTGCCAGCAGCTCCGAGACAGTCACAGATACGCAGTATTTT	CASSSETVTDTQYF
NA	TRBV20-1	NA	TRBJ1-5	TGCAGTGCTAGAGGGGACATTAGCAATCAGCCCCAGCATTTT	CSARGDISNQPQHF
NA	TRBV4-1	NA	TRBJ2-2	TGCGCCAGCAGCCAAGATGGGGCAGAGGATACCGGGGAGCTGTTTTTT	CASSQDGAEDTGELFF
NA	TRBV7-6	NA	TRBJ1-2	TGTGCCAGCAGCCAAACCGGGGGGGCCGCCTATGGCTACACCTTC	CASSQTGGAAYGYTF
few	TRBV4-1	TRBD1	TRBJ1-1	TGCGCCAGCAACCTACAGGGGAGCAACACTGAAGCTTTCTTT	CASNLQGSNTEAFF
few	TRBV6-1	NA	TRBJ2-2	TGTGCCAGCAGCCCCCAGCCGGAGAACGGGGAGCTGTTTTTT	CASSPQPENGELFF
few	TRBV7-8	TRBD1	TRBJ2-7	TGTGCCAGCAGCACCCGACAGGGGAGAAACGAGCAGTACTTC	CASSTRQGRNEQYF
few	TRBV18	NA	TRBJ2-5	TGTGCCAGCTCACCACCAGCGGGTCGTGGAGAGACCCAGTACTTC	CASSPPAGRGETQYF
few	TRBV20-1	TRBD2	TRBJ2-4	TGCAGTGCAGCGGGAGTAGGAAACATTCAGTACTTC	CSAAGVGNIQYF
NA	TRBV5-1	TRBD1	TRBJ1-1	TGCGCCAGCAGCTCGAGGACAGGGGGAATCACAGACACTGAAGCTTTCTTT	CASSSRTGGITDTEAFF
few	TRBV9	TRBD1	TRBJ2-2	TGTGCCAGCAGCGTAGACCCCTTCAGGGGGCTAGCGACCGGGGAGCTGTTTTTT	CASSVDPFRGLATGELFF
NA	TRBV4-1	TRBD2	TRBJ2-1	TGCGCCAGCAGCCAACCTAGCGGGAGGCATATGGCCTACAATGAGCAGTTCTTC	CASSQPSGRHMAYNEQFF
NA	TRBV11-2	TRBD2	TRBJ2-7	TGTGCCAGCAGCTTAAGGTGGACTAGCGGGAGGGCCGTCTCCTACGAGCAGTACTTC	CASSLRWTSGRAVSYEQYF
NA	TRBV12-3/TRBV12-4	NA	TRBJ1-4	TGTGCCAGCAGCCCCAGGTGGGGCGAGGAAAAACTGTTTTTT	CASSPRWGEEKLFF
few	TRBV7-9	NA	TRBJ2-7	TGTGCCAGCAGCTTGGCCCCCGGACATACCTACGAGCAGTACTTC	CASSLAPGHTYEQYF
few	TRBV2	NA	TRBJ1-2	TGTGCCAGCAGTGAAGCGCGTGGGGTCCCTAACTATGGCTACACCTTC	CASSEARGVPNYGYTF
NA	TRBV12-3/TRBV12-4	NA	TRBJ1-2	TGTGCCAGCAGGATCTCCAGGGAAAACTATGGCTACACCTTC	CASRISRENYGYTF
NA	TRBV5-1	NA	TRBJ2-6	TGCGCCAGCAGCTTGGTTTACTCTGGGGCCAACGTCCTGACTTTC	CASSLVYSGANVLTF
few	TRBV12-5	TRBD2	TRBJ2-1	TGTGCTAGTGGTTCTAGCGGGAGGGATGAGTTCTTC	CASGSSGRDEFF
NA	TRBV19	NA	TRBJ2-7	TGTGCCAGTGGGCCCGGACAGCGCTACGAGCAGTACTTC	CASGPGQRYEQYF
NA	TRBV7-9	TRBD1	TRBJ2-4	TGTGCCAGCAGCTCCGCAGGGGGCGGGATGGACATTCAGTACTTC	CASSSAGGGMDIQYF